The rows below give T cell receptor beta chains drawn from one sample of a study of high-grade serous ovarian cancer treatment subgroups. The table came from immunoSEQ multiplex PCR; TCRdb's copy has only in-frame clones and leaves some out. This sample yields 35,000 to 45,000 clones, of which approximately 80% are seen a single time; approximately 3% belongs to the top ten. The sequenced sample was tumor tissue. These TCRs come from a human donor with high-grade serous ovarian cancer. Each CDR3 is given with its conserved first and last residue. Fields, in order: V gene, J gene, D gene, clone size, CDR3 DNA, CDR3 protein. The D gene is left open where the match is weak. Size tells how often a clone was seen (once, few, many) or the class of an expanded clone, and some rows leave it out.

V gene: TRBV6-1
J gene: TRBJ2-5
D gene: TRBD1
clone size: .
CDR3 DNA: TGTGCCAGCAGCGCCGACAGGGGGCGCGAAGAGACCCAGTACTTC
CDR3 protein: CASSADRGREETQYF

V gene: TRBV11-3
J gene: TRBJ1-3
D gene: .
clone size: .
CDR3 DNA: TGTGCCAGCAGCTTACAGGTCATTTCTGGAAACACCATATATTTT
CDR3 protein: CASSLQVISGNTIYF

V gene: TRBV28
J gene: TRBJ2-7
D gene: .
clone size: .
CDR3 DNA: TGTGCCAGCAGTTTACAAGGGGCGCGGGACGAGCAGTACTTC
CDR3 protein: CASSLQGARDEQYF

V gene: TRBV18
J gene: TRBJ1-4
D gene: .
clone size: .
CDR3 DNA: TGTGCCAGCTCACCATCAGGGTCACATGAAAAACTGTTTTTT
CDR3 protein: CASSPSGSHEKLFF

V gene: TRBV5-1
J gene: TRBJ2-3
D gene: .
clone size: .
CDR3 DNA: TGCGCCAGCAGCTTGGGAGGGTCCACAGATACGCAGTATTTT
CDR3 protein: CASSLGGSTDTQYF

V gene: TRBV7-9
J gene: TRBJ1-2
D gene: .
clone size: .
CDR3 DNA: TGTGCCAGCAGTCCAGGGACATCTAACTATGGCTACACCTTC
CDR3 protein: CASSPGTSNYGYTF

V gene: TRBV18
J gene: TRBJ2-5
D gene: .
clone size: .
CDR3 DNA: TGTGCCAGCTCACCAGGGGACTCCAGCCAAGAGACCCAGTACTTC
CDR3 protein: CASSPGDSSQETQYF

V gene: TRBV6-1
J gene: TRBJ1-4
D gene: TRBD1
clone size: .
CDR3 DNA: TGTGCCAGCAGTGACGTAGGACAGGCTAATGAAAAACTGTTTTTT
CDR3 protein: CASSDVGQANEKLFF

V gene: TRBV6-1
J gene: TRBJ2-2
D gene: TRBD1
clone size: .
CDR3 DNA: TGTGCCAGCAGGACGGGACAGCACACCGGGGAGCTGTTTTTT
CDR3 protein: CASRTGQHTGELFF

V gene: TRBV19
J gene: TRBJ1-2
D gene: .
clone size: .
CDR3 DNA: TGTGCCAGTAGCTCAATTCAGACTGCTAACTATGGCTACACCTTC
CDR3 protein: CASSSIQTANYGYTF

V gene: TRBV27
J gene: TRBJ1-5
D gene: TRBD1
clone size: few
CDR3 DNA: TGTGCCAGCAGTTTGTCCGGGACAGACGTTCGGAATCAGCCCCAGCATTTT
CDR3 protein: CASSLSGTDVRNQPQHF

V gene: TRBV4-2
J gene: TRBJ1-1
D gene: TRBD1
clone size: .
CDR3 DNA: TGTGCCAGCAGCCGAGGACAGGGGAACACTGAAGCTTTCTTT
CDR3 protein: CASSRGQGNTEAFF

V gene: TRBV6-1
J gene: TRBJ2-7
D gene: .
clone size: .
CDR3 DNA: TGTGCCAGCAGCCCGGGAGTAGGTTCCTACGAGCAGTACTTC
CDR3 protein: CASSPGVGSYEQYF

V gene: TRBV5-6
J gene: TRBJ1-5
D gene: TRBD1
clone size: .
CDR3 DNA: TGTGCCAGCAGCCTCCATCAGGGGGCTGGTCAGCCCCAGCATTTT
CDR3 protein: CASSLHQGAGQPQHF

V gene: TRBV19
J gene: TRBJ1-1
D gene: TRBD1
clone size: .
CDR3 DNA: TGTGCCAGTAGTATTTTGGGACAGAGAAGTCCTGAAGCTTTCTTT
CDR3 protein: CASSILGQRSPEAFF

V gene: TRBV6-5
J gene: TRBJ2-2
D gene: .
clone size: .
CDR3 DNA: TGTGCCAGCAGTTACGGGGCTCACTGGAACACCGGGGAGCTGTTTTTT
CDR3 protein: CASSYGAHWNTGELFF

V gene: TRBV7-9
J gene: TRBJ2-7
D gene: TRBD1
clone size: .
CDR3 DNA: TGTGCCAGCAGCTTGACAGGGGGCTACGAGCAGTACTTC
CDR3 protein: CASSLTGGYEQYF

V gene: TRBV6-5
J gene: TRBJ2-3
D gene: .
clone size: .
CDR3 DNA: TGTGCCAGCAGTCTGGACCCTCTACAAGCAGATACGCAGTATTTT
CDR3 protein: CASSLDPLQADTQYF

V gene: TRBV4-3
J gene: TRBJ2-1
D gene: TRBD1
clone size: .
CDR3 DNA: TGCGCCAGCAGCCAAGACGCAGGGGTAGGGGTAGCAGGGGGCAATGAGCAGTTCTTC
CDR3 protein: CASSQDAGVGVAGGNEQFF

V gene: TRBV19
J gene: TRBJ2-3
D gene: .
clone size: .
CDR3 DNA: TGTGCCGTAAAGGGTACCACAGATACGCAGTATTTT
CDR3 protein: CAVKGTTDTQYF

V gene: TRBV5-6
J gene: TRBJ1-5
D gene: TRBD1
clone size: .
CDR3 DNA: TGTGCCAGCAGTCAGGGGGCGCGGCAGCCCCAGCATTTT
CDR3 protein: CASSQGARQPQHF

V gene: TRBV19
J gene: TRBJ2-5
D gene: TRBD2
clone size: .
CDR3 DNA: TGTGCCAGTAGTATAGGGCTAGCGGGAGAAGAGACCCAGTACTTC
CDR3 protein: CASSIGLAGEETQYF

V gene: TRBV18
J gene: TRBJ1-5
D gene: TRBD1
clone size: .
CDR3 DNA: TGTGCCAGCTCCCTGAGGGGGCCACCGAATAGCAATCAGCCCCAGCATTTT
CDR3 protein: CASSLRGPPNSNQPQHF

V gene: TRBV4-3
J gene: TRBJ1-2
D gene: .
clone size: .
CDR3 DNA: TGCGCCAGCAGCAGTATAGGGGCCGTTCTCCCCTATGGCTACACCTTC
CDR3 protein: CASSSIGAVLPYGYTF

V gene: TRBV29-1
J gene: TRBJ1-1
D gene: .
clone size: .
CDR3 DNA: TGCAGCGTTATTAGGGTCCCTGAAGCTTTCTTT
CDR3 protein: CSVIRVPEAFF

V gene: TRBV2
J gene: TRBJ1-1
D gene: .
clone size: .
CDR3 DNA: TGTGCCAGCAGGGACAGTCCGAACACTGAAGCTTTCTTT
CDR3 protein: CASRDSPNTEAFF

V gene: TRBV9
J gene: TRBJ2-6
D gene: .
clone size: .
CDR3 DNA: TGTGCCAGCAGCCTCCAAGGGTGGGGGATCAGCTCTGGGGCCAACGTCCTGACTTTC
CDR3 protein: CASSLQGWGISSGANVLTF

V gene: TRBV28
J gene: TRBJ1-1
D gene: .
clone size: .
CDR3 DNA: TGTGCCAGCAGACAAACCGCAGGGTCTGAAGCTTTCTTT
CDR3 protein: CASRQTAGSEAFF

V gene: TRBV18
J gene: TRBJ2-7
D gene: .
clone size: .
CDR3 DNA: TGTGCCAGCTCACCCGCGGGGTTGCCCTACGAGCAGTACTTC
CDR3 protein: CASSPAGLPYEQYF

V gene: TRBV7-2
J gene: TRBJ1-1
D gene: .
clone size: .
CDR3 DNA: TGTGCCAGCAGCTCTGACTTCAAAGCTTTCTTT
CDR3 protein: CASSSDFKAFF

V gene: TRBV5-4
J gene: TRBJ2-7
D gene: .
clone size: .
CDR3 DNA: TGTGCCAGCAGCTGGGACGGTTACGAGCAGTACTTC
CDR3 protein: CASSWDGYEQYF

V gene: TRBV6-1
J gene: TRBJ1-1
D gene: .
clone size: .
CDR3 DNA: TGTGCCAGCAGTGGAGGGGAAACGGGACGGCGCGAAGCTTTCTTT
CDR3 protein: CASSGGETGRREAFF

V gene: TRBV5-1
J gene: TRBJ2-7
D gene: .
clone size: few
CDR3 DNA: TGCGCCAGCAGTAGAGAGGGGGACGAGCAGTACTTC
CDR3 protein: CASSREGDEQYF

V gene: TRBV27
J gene: TRBJ2-2
D gene: TRBD1
clone size: .
CDR3 DNA: TGTGCCAGCAGAGGCACAGGGGCTCACGGACCCGGGGAGCTGTTTTTT
CDR3 protein: CASRGTGAHGPGELFF